Each of the 18 T cell receptor beta chains below was sequenced from the same sample in a study of T cells expressing NK-cell markers. TCRdb reprocessed the 5' RACE reads and stores each CDR3 protein as one record, lacking DNA. Here the sample table reports about 160,000 distinct CDR3 sequences. Sequencing used blood T cells: a sorted CD56 or NKG2C T cell subset, CD4+ or CD8+ T cells, or bulk PBMC T cells (not recorded which). All receptors derive from a man aged 18 to 69 in good health.

The gene calls are TRBV19 and TRBJ1-6. The germline gives CDR1 LNHDA, CDR2 SQIVND (reference sequence). The CDR3 spans 13 residues. The CDR3 reads CASSPDRNSPLHF.

J is TRBJ2-1 and V is TRBV19; absent DNA, TCRdb's TRBD1 call cannot be checked. CDR1 and CDR2 from the germline V gene are LNHDA and SQIVND (reference sequence). The CDR3 is 14 residues long. This CDR3 reads CASSMGTRMNEQFF.

V and J are TRBV19 and TRBJ1-5; the D call of TRBD1 rests on TCRdb alone, since no DNA is present to check it. Germline V gene lookup returns CDR1 LNHDA and CDR2 SQIVND (reference sequence). The CDR3 extends over 18 amino acids. The CDR3 sequence: CASSIGVPGQEFTQPQHF. The whole variable domain, filled in from reference TRBV19 and TRBJ1-5, reads DGGITQSPKYLFRKEGQNVTLSCEQNLNHDAMYWYRQDPGQGLRLIYYSQIVNDFQKGDIAEGYSVSREKKESFPLTVTSAQKNPTAFYLCASSIGVPGQEFTQPQHFGDGTRLSIL.

The J gene is TRBJ1-2, the V gene TRBV7-8. CDR1 and CDR2 (germline): SGHVS, FQNEAQ. The CDR3 is made up of 15 amino acids. The CDR3 sequence is CASSLDGNLGYGYTF.

This chain connects TRBV11-1 to TRBJ2-3; TCRdb proposes TRBD2, but this gene call is untestable without DNA. The CDR3 contains 20 residues. Germline V gene sequence: CDR1 SGHAT, CDR2 FQDESV (reference sequence). CDR3 residues: CASRPPGLAGGPEWTDTQYF.

The chain carries TRBV5-4 and TRBJ2-3; TCRdb calls TRBD2, which cannot be checked without DNA. Germline values: CDR1 SGHNT, CDR2 YYREEE (reference sequence). This CDR3 contains 15 residues. CDR3 in amino acids: CASTSRLAGVDTQYF.

The chain has TRBV5-1 and TRBJ1-2; lacking DNA, the TRBD1 call made by TCRdb goes unchecked. Germline CDR1 is SGHRS and CDR2 is YFSETQ. The length of the CDR3 is 14 residues. This chain's CDR3 is CASSLGGIGYGYTF.

The chain is built from TRBV18 and TRBJ2-7; the TCRdb D gene call, TRBD1, has no DNA to confirm it. The CDR3 extends over 18 amino acids. Germline CDR1 and CDR2: KGHSH and LQKENI. CDR3 amino acids: CASSPIGTGGQWNYEQYF.

J is TRBJ2-5 and V is TRBV7-2; TCRdb indicates TRBD1, and absent DNA this call remains unverified. Germline lookup yields CDR1 SGHTA and CDR2 FQGNSA. The CDR3 loop spans 15 amino acids. CDR3 in amino acids: CASSPTLGQQETQYF.

V usage is TRBV7-6 and J usage is TRBJ2-2; TCRdb calls TRBD1, which cannot be checked without DNA. This CDR3 region has 16 residues. Germline-derived CDR1 and CDR2 are SGHVS and FNYEAQ. The CDR3 spells CASSPRQGRGTGELFF.

V gene TRBV9 combines with J gene TRBJ2-7. Germline-derived CDR1 and CDR2 are SGDLS and YYNGEE. The CDR3 runs 14 residues. The CDR3 reads CASSPADSPTEQYF.

The chain carries TRBV2 and TRBJ2-5; TCRdb selects TRBD2, and the lack of DNA leaves this call unchecked. Germline V gives CDR1 SNHLY, CDR2 FYNNEI. CDR3 size: 15 residues. The CDR3 sequence: CASAFSGGPGETQYF.

The chain combines TRBV12-3 or TRBV12-4 with TRBJ1-5; TCRdb gives TRBD1 as the D gene, but with no DNA this cannot be confirmed. This CDR3 has 15 amino acids. CDR3: CASTRGPYSNQPQHF.

V and J are TRBV5-1 and TRBJ2-3; lacking DNA, the TRBD2 call made by TCRdb goes unchecked. Germline assignment: CDR1 SGHRS and CDR2 YFSETQ. The CDR3 runs to 17 residues. The CDR3 protein is CASRVLAGALHTDTQYF.

The V and J genes are TRBV7-9 and TRBJ1-1. CDR3 length equals 13 residues. Germline V gives CDR1 SEHNR, CDR2 FQNEAQ (reference sequence). The CDR3 spells CASRYGGSTEAFF.

The genes are TRBV6-7 and TRBJ2-7; TCRdb's D call of TRBD1 is untestable without DNA. TRBV6-7 is assigned to the ORF class and has an uncertain function. The CDR3 totals 16 residues. CDR3 sequence reads: CASSMLTGSLDYEQYF.

This chain uses TRBV10-2 with TRBJ1-5. This CDR3 has 21 amino acids. Germline CDR1 is WSHSY and CDR2 is SAAADI. The CDR3 loop is CASSDGVGLAGDDLSNQPQHF.

The rearrangement joins TRBV7-9 to TRBJ1-1; TCRdb indicates TRBD1, and absent DNA this call remains unverified. The CDR3 extends over 15 amino acids. The V gene's germline CDR1 is SEHNR and CDR2 FQNEAQ (reference sequence). The CDR3 reads CASSSDWGAGTEAFF.